The 15 T cell receptor beta chains presented below share a single source sample, sequenced in a study of CD8 T cells in Susac syndrome. RNA was extracted with the RNeasy kit, and a quantity of roughly 0.5 to 1 ug was reverse transcribed using random hexamers. One entry per CDR3 protein results from TCRdb running MiXCR on the immunoSEQ multiplex PCR reads. The sample holds approximately 190,000 distinct CDR3 sequences, approximately 94% seen once. Sequenced material: CD4+ T cells from PBMCs. These receptors all come from a human donor in good health.

The chain uses TRBV20-1 and TRBJ2-3; D unclear. V lost 5 bases and J lost 3, with 12 bases in between. The CDR3 has 13 residues. Germline CDR1 is DFQATT and CDR2 is SNEGSKA (reference sequence). CDR3 sequence: CSASYVLTDTQYF. The CDR3 region has the DNA TGCAGTGCTTCTTACGTCCTAACAGATACGCAGTATTTT.

The chain uses TRBV15 and TRBJ1-1; the D is unclear. Germline V gene sequence: CDR1 LNHNV, CDR2 YYDKDF (reference sequence). The CDR3 is 16 amino acids. V dropped 0 bases and J dropped 0 bases, with 11 bases sitting between them. The CDR3 region is CATSRDAPPLNTEAFF. CDR3 in DNA: TGTGCCACCAGCAGAGATGCGCCGCCTTTGAACACTGAAGCTTTCTTT.

This chain uses TRBV2 with TRBJ1-1; no clear D gene. Trimming cost V 8 bases and J 1 base, with 11 bases left between them. Germline V lookup: CDR1 SNHLY, CDR2 FYNNEI. CDR3 length: 13 amino acids. The CDR3 is CASSVEGNTEAFF. CDR3 sequence (DNA): TGTGCCAGCTCCGTGGAAGGGAACACTGAAGCTTTCTTT.

This chain connects TRBV6-5 to TRBJ2-7, with a tentative D call TRBD1 (5 bases). This CDR3 spans 14 amino acids. Germline V gene data show CDR1 as MNHEY and CDR2 as SVGAGI. V gave up 0 bases and J gave up 2 bases, with 8 bases separating them. The CDR3 here is CASSYSGVAYEQYF. CDR3 DNA sequence: TGTGCCAGCAGTTACTCAGGGGTGGCCTACGAGCAGTACTTC.

The gene calls are TRBV19 and TRBJ1-1; TRBD1 matches 7 bases. From germline, CDR1 is LNHDA and CDR2 SQIVND (reference sequence). V trimming: 3 bases; J trimming: 5 bases; junction bases outside the gene matches: 9. The CDR3 sequence is 15 residues long. CDR3 region: CASSMMRGRGTEAFF. Here the CDR3 DNA reads TGTGCCAGTAGTATGATGAGGGGGCGAGGGACTGAAGCTTTCTTT.

This chain links TRBV28 with TRBJ2-7; D might be TRBD1 or TRBD2, each matching 5 bases. CDR3 length: 16 amino acids. The germline gives CDR1 MDHEN, CDR2 SYDVKM. Trimming removed 3 bases from V and 2 bases from J, with 17 bases in between. CDR3: CASSFFTWDGAYEQYF. In DNA form, the CDR3 reads TGTGCCAGCAGTTTTTTCACGTGGGACGGAGCCTACGAGCAGTACTTC. The full variable domain, in which reference TRBV28 and TRBJ2-7 provide the parts outside the CDR3, is DVKVTQSSRYLVKRTGEKVFLECVQDMDHENMFWYRQDPGLGLRLIYFSYDVKMKEKGDIPEGYSVSREKKERFSLILESASTNQTSMYLCASSFFTWDGAYEQYFGPGTRLTVT.

The V call is TRBV20-1, the J call TRBJ1-2; D possibly corresponds to TRBD1 (5 bases). The CDR3 is 14 residues long. Trimming took off 6 bases at V and 6 bases at J, with 20 bases between the two ends. The germline V gene has CDR1 DFQATT and CDR2 SNEGSKA (reference sequence). This CDR3 is CSARTRDGIDGYTF. The CDR3 DNA sequence: TGCAGTGCGCGAACCAGGGACGGCATCGATGGCTACACCTTC.

This rearrangement joins TRBV6-1 to TRBJ1-3; D is undetermined. The ends were cut back, 6 bases at V and 0 bases at J, with 15 bases in the middle. Germline CDR1 MNHNS, CDR2 SASEGT. The CDR3 loop spans 16 amino acids. The CDR3 region has the DNA TGTGCCAGCAGCAAACGGAGTAGGGACTCTGGAAACACCATATATTTT. Translation: CASSKRSRDSGNTIYF.

V and J are TRBV30 and TRBJ1-5; TRBD1 matches at 7 bases. Looked up from germline, CDR1 is GTSNPN and CDR2 is SVGIG (reference sequence). This CDR3 has 13 residues. The ends lost 1 base at V and 6 bases at J; junction bases unmatched: 3. The CDR3 nucleotides read TGTGCCTGGAGTGGACAGGGAGCTCAGCCCCAGCATTTT. It codes for CAWSGQGAQPQHF.

The chain uses TRBV12-3 or TRBV12-4 and TRBJ2-1; 12 bases match TRBD2. V trimming: 4 bases; J trimming: 14 bases; junction bases outside the gene matches: 9. The CDR3 is made up of 14 amino acids. This CDR3 reads CASSSSLAGGHKFF. The DNA of the CDR3 is TGTGCCAGCAGTTCTTCACTAGCGGGGGGTCATAAGTTCTTC.

The gene calls are TRBV6-2 or TRBV6-3 and TRBJ2-7; D is perhaps TRBD2 (5 bases). There are 14 residues in the CDR3. In germline, CDR1 is MNHEY, CDR2 SVGEGT. V lost 7 bases and J lost 3, with 16 bases in between. The chain's CDR3 is CASTESPEGYEQYV. CDR3 bases: TGTGCCAGCACTGAAAGCCCCGAGGGCTACGAGCAGTACGTC.

V gene TRBV29-1 combines with J gene TRBJ2-5; TRBD1 agrees at 9 bases. With V trimmed by 6 bases and J by 3 bases, 11 bases remained unmatched. Germline lookup yields CDR1 SQVTM and CDR2 ANQGSEA. The CDR3 contains 15 residues. CDR3: CSVATTGGPKETQYF. The CDR3 bases are TGCAGCGTCGCTACGACAGGGGGACCTAAAGAGACCCAGTACTTC.

This chain connects TRBV7-2 to TRBJ2-3; D perhaps matches TRBD2 (6 bases). Germline V gives CDR1 SGHTA, CDR2 FQGNSA. CDR3 length: 14 amino acids. V was clipped by 6 bases and J by 3 bases, with 13 bases between them. CDR3 loop: CASRDPGRTDTQYF. CDR3 in DNA: TGTGCCAGCAGGGATCCAGGGAGGACAGATACGCAGTATTTT. Full variable domain (remainder filled in from reference TRBV7-2 and TRBJ2-3): GAGVSQSPSNKVTEKGKDVELRCDPISGHTALYWYRQSLGQGLEFLIYFQGNSAPDKSGLPSDRFSAERTGGSVSTLTIQRTQQEDSAVYLCASRDPGRTDTQYFGPGTRLTVL.

The V gene is TRBV20-1, the J gene TRBJ2-1, with 7 bases lining up with TRBD1. Germline values: CDR1 DFQATT, CDR2 SNEGSKA (reference sequence). This CDR3 is 14 amino acids long. V was clipped by 6 bases and J by 4 bases; unmatched bases: 9. CDR3 sequence reads: CSARLDRPYNEQFF. The CDR3 DNA follows: TGCAGTGCCAGGCTGGACAGGCCGTACAATGAGCAGTTCTTC.

The chain has TRBV5-1 and TRBJ1-1; D gene uncertain. V gave up 4 bases and J gave up 11 bases, with 21 bases separating them. Germline loops: CDR1 SGHRS, CDR2 YFSETQ. The CDR3 sequence is 14 residues long. CDR3: CASSPLKVGTGAFF. The CDR3 coding sequence is TGCGCCAGCAGCCCCCTTAAGGTCGGAACGGGGGCTTTCTTT.